This TCR beta chain was found in a study of blood T cell repertoires in COVID-19 (dated by TCRdb to 2020 to 2021). At the level of the whole study: Samples covering the acute and convalescent phases of COVID-19 were provided by collaborators in the United States, Italy and Spain. The material from the prospective study consisted of cDNA or gDNA derived from T cells, B-cell-depleted T cells, or PBMCs. The dataset comprised deeply sampled blood TCRbeta repertoires from subjects exposed to, actively infected with, or recovered from COVID-19. The repertoires were released in a freely available public database meant as a resource for research on the immune response to SARS-CoV-2. The samples were drawn from two sources: the first 160 participants of the ongoing ImmuneRACE study, and 1,000 to 1,500 subjects contributed by 6 global collaborators. Nearly every sample came with metadata listing a de-identified subject ID, COVID-19 status, age in years and sex. Where available, HLA class I and class II types were taken from metadata supplied by the sample provider and were not determined by assay-based typing.

Note on this clone: This receptor's antigen is unknown. No much larger clone exists at a distance of one base, and base qualities are not known.

Here is what the overall study found, with its caveats: The quantity of clinical and demographic metadata differed by source and by participant and was supplied without curation.

CDR3 length: 15 amino acids, cysteine to phenylalanine. Only the CDR3 portion is preserved as DNA: 45 bases, with reading frame beginning at the first base. At one collaborating source in Seattle, patients were enrolled during active infection and were followed longitudinally through the course of disease. Whole blood was collected in K2EDTA tubes by collaborating institutions according to the institutions' own protocols. For TCRbeta analysis, collaborators shipped samples in one of three forms: frozen whole blood, isolated PBMCs, or DNA extracted from either of those sample types. TCRbeta CDR3 regions were amplified from genomic DNA using the immunoSEQ Assay, a bias-controlled multiplex PCR. The authors processed their data as follows. Within the assay, amplification of reference gene primers was used to estimate how many nucleated cells each sample contained. To quantify the absolute abundance of each unique TCRbeta CDR3 rearrangement, sequence reads were collapsed and filtered. For each sample, productive Simpson clonality was calculated as the square root of Simpson's diversity index across productive rearrangements. As stored in TCRdb, this immuneACCESS dataset retains in-frame rearrangements with V and J assigned. A fraction of the clones does not appear; measured against another copy, unresolved V genes explain less than half of the discrepancy, and the remainder lacks a known reason. The V and J calls and clone size come from that table; D and trimming were worked out from the DNA. A total of roughly 240,000 clones appear in this sample, more than 75% of them only once. The ten largest clonotypes hold approximately 6% of the sample.

Source material: peripheral blood. This TCR was sampled from a woman older than 75 with COVID-19, enrolled during active disease. The sequence links TRBV21-1 to TRBJ1-1; the table's D call, TRBD1, was not checked against the DNA. TRBV21-1 is a listed pseudogene. In nucleotides, the sequence is TGTGCCAGCAGCATCTTACAGGGGACGAACACTGAAGCTTTCTTT. Its protein reads: CASSILQGTNTEAFF.